This entry lists 10 T cell receptor beta chains sequenced from one sample in a study of CD8 T cells in ankylosing spondylitis. TCRdb reprocessed the 5' RACE reads with MiXCR, giving one entry per CDR3 protein. The repertoire holds 200,000 or so distinct CDR3 sequences, with approximately 13% as singletons. The sequenced material came from blood, either unsorted or a sorted T cell fraction (not recorded which). Receptors were obtained from a female donor with ankylosing spondylitis or in good health (not recorded which).

This clonotype was seen repeatedly, ten times or more. The chain recombines TRBV24-1 with TRBJ2-2; perhaps TRBD1 as D (6 bases). The CDR3 is 14 residues long. Germline V lookup: CDR1 KGHDR, CDR2 SFDVKD. Trimming removed 4 bases from V and 3 bases from J, with 8 bases in between. The CDR3 spells CATSENRDTGELFF. In DNA form, the CDR3 reads TGTGCCACCAGTGAGAACAGGGACACCGGGGAGCTGTTTTTT.

This clonotype was seen many times. This chain joins TRBV29-1 and TRBJ1-2, with D perhaps matching TRBD1 (6 bases). Germline CDR1 SQVTM, CDR2 ANQGSEA. Trimming left V 2 bases short and J 5 bases short, with 12 bases between. This CDR3 is 13 amino acids long. In DNA form, the CDR3 reads TGCAGCGTTGAAACCGGGGGGCAGTATGGCTACACCTTC. Translated: CSVETGGQYGYTF.

In regard to this clonotype: This sequence may be a read error, since a much larger clone differs from it by one base. The conserved phenylalanine or tryptophan normally closing the CDR3 is absent here, so this likely arose from a read error. The rearrangement joins TRBV28 to TRBJ2-5; D unresolved. Deletions cut 3 bases from V and 3 bases from J, with 14 bases between. Per the germline V gene, CDR1 is MDHEN and CDR2 is SYDVKM. CDR3 length equals 15 residues. CDR3 coding DNA: TGTGCCAGCAGTTTGACTTCATGGTCGGAAGAGACCCAGTACTCC. Amino acid sequence: CASSLTSWSEETQYS.

This chain uses TRBV6-5 with TRBJ2-2; D is undetermined. Per the germline V gene, CDR1 is MNHEY and CDR2 is SVGAGI. The V end was cut by 6 bases, the J end by 6 bases, with 17 bases between. This CDR3 has 15 amino acids. The CDR3 bases are TGTGCCAGCAGCTACCGCGGACCCAGGCCCGGGGAGCTGTTTTTT. It codes for CASSYRGPRPGELFF.

This clonotype was recorded many times. The chain recombines TRBV10-3 with TRBJ2-3; tentatively, D is TRBD2 (6 bases). The CDR3 extends over 13 amino acids. Germline V lookup: CDR1 ENHRY, CDR2 SYGVKD. Trimming removed 10 bases from V and 3 bases from J, with 14 bases in between. CDR3 DNA: TGTGCCACCTTACTTGCGGGAACAGATACGCAGTATTTT. It encodes CATLLAGTDTQYF.

About this clonotype: This clone may be a read error of a much larger clone one base away. The V gene is TRBV5-1, the J gene TRBJ1-2; D is uncertain. Germline V lookup: CDR1 SGHRS, CDR2 YFSETQ. Deletions cut 0 bases from V and 6 bases from J, with 6 bases between. The CDR3 sequence is 12 residues long. CDR3 nucleotides: TGCGCCAGCAGCTTGGATATAGATGGCTACACCTTC. Protein sequence: CASSLDIDGYTF.

This clonotype was found many times. The chain uses TRBV7-9 and TRBJ2-1; D gene unclear. Germline lookup yields CDR1 SEHNR and CDR2 FQNEAQ (reference sequence). Trimming left V 1 base short and J 4 bases short, with 8 bases between. This CDR3 has 14 amino acids. DNA of the CDR3: TGTGCCAGCAGCTTAGTGAGGAAATACAATGAGCAGTTCTTC. Translating gives CASSLVRKYNEQFF.

In this sample, this clonotype turned up many times. For the CDR3, the DNA is TGTGCCAGCAGCTTAAATTCGGGTCGCGAAAAACTGTTTTTT. Amino acid sequence: CASSLNSGREKLFF. This chain joins TRBV7-2 and TRBJ1-4; no reliable D call. V was pared by 2 bases and J by 8 bases, with 12 bases between. The V gene's germline CDR1 is SGHTA and CDR2 FQGNSA. The CDR3 runs to 14 residues.

This clonotype came up many times. The chain is built from TRBV3-1 and TRBJ2-1; D possibly corresponds to TRBD1 (7 bases). Per the germline V gene, CDR1 is LGHDT and CDR2 is YNNKEL (reference sequence). Trimming took off 4 bases at V and 2 bases at J, with 27 bases between the two ends. The CDR3 is 20 residues long. CDR3 nucleotides: TGTGCCAGCAGCCTCCAGGACAGGCAGGAGGGCCGGTTCCCCTACAATGAGCAGTTCTTC. It encodes CASSLQDRQEGRFPYNEQFF.

This clonotype came up many times. The chain combines TRBV6-6 with TRBJ2-1; maybe TRBD1 (5 bases). V shed 6 bases and J shed 7 bases, with 10 bases lying between them. CDR1 and CDR2 (germline): MNHNY, SVGAGI (reference sequence). The CDR3 loop spans 12 amino acids. In DNA form, the CDR3 reads TGTGCCAGCAGCCTCCGACAGAATGAGCAGTTCTTC. It yields the protein CASSLRQNEQFF.